The entry that follows covers one T cell receptor beta chain sequence. Its antigen is currently unknown. This sample stems from a study of PD-1 blockade in mismatch repair-deficient tumors. Whole-study findings and limits: Rapid post-treatment expansion, then contraction, generally preceding radiologic response, marked tumor-resident clones.

Repertoires were generated with immunoSEQ multiplex PCR, while TCRdb's copy carries only in-frame clones and drops some. Of around 40,000 clones in the sample, over 70% are singletons; the top ten hold around 0.98%. V gave up 5 bases and J gave up 5 bases, with 21 bases separating them. The germline V gene encodes CDR1 MNHEY and CDR2 SMNVEV (reference sequence). This CDR3 region has 16 residues. The V gene is TRBV27, the J gene TRBJ1-1, with D maybe TRBD1 (6 bases). This clonotype was sampled from an adult with mismatch repair-deficient cancer. Specimen: PBMCs, collected roughly 40 weeks after starting pembrolizumab. CDR3 nucleotides: TGTGCCAGCAGTCCGTTCTTCACGGGGGGCGCTACTGAAGCTTTCTTT. Amino acids: CASSPFFTGGATEAFF.